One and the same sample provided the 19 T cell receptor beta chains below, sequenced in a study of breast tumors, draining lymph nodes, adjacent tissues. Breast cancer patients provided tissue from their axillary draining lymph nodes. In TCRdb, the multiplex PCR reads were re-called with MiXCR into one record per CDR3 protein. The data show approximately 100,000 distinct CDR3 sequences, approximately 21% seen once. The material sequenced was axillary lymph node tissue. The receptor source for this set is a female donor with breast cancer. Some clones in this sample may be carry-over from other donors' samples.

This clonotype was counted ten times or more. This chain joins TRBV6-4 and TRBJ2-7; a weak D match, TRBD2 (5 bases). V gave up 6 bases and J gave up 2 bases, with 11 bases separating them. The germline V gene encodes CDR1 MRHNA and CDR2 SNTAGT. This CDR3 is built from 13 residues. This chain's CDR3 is CASRGTRTYEQYF. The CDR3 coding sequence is TGTGCCAGCAGAGGTACTAGAACCTACGAGCAGTACTTC.

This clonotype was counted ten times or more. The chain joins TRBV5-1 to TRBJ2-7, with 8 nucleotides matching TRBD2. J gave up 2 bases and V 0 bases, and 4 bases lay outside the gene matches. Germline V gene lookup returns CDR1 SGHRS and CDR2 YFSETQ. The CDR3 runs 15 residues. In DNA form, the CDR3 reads TGCGCCAGCAGCTTGGATCAACTAGCGGCCTACGAGCAGTACTTC. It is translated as CASSLDQLAAYEQYF.

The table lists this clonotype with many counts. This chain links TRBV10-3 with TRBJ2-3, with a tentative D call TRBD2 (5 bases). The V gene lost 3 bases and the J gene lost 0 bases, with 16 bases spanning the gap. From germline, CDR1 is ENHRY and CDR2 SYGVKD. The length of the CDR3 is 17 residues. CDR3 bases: TGTGCCATCAGTGATCTGGGAGTTTTGACTAGCACAGATACGCAGTATTTT. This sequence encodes CAISDLGVLTSTDTQYF.

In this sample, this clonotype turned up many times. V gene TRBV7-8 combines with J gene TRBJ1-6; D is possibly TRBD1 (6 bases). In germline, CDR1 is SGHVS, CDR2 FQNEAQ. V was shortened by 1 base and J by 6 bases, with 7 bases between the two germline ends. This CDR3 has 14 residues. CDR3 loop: CASSLDRVNSPLHF. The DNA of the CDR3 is TGTGCCAGCAGCTTAGACAGGGTTAATTCACCCCTCCACTTT.

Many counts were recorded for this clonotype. This CDR3 is CASSEGTASSYEQYF. CDR3 in DNA: TGCGCCAGCAGTGAAGGCACAGCTAGCTCCTACGAGCAGTACTTC. This chain connects TRBV10-1 to TRBJ2-7; no firm D call. CDR1 and CDR2 (germline): WNHNN, SYGVQD (reference sequence). The CDR3 length is 15 residues. The ends were cut back, 3 bases at V and 0 bases at J, with 12 bases in the middle.

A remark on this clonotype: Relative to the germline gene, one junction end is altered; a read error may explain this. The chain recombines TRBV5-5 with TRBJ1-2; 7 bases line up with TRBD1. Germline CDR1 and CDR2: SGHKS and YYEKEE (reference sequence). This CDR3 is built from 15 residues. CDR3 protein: CASSSVTEGAYGHTF. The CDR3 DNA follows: TGTGCCAGCAGCTCAGTCACCGAGGGGGCCTATGGCCACACCTTC. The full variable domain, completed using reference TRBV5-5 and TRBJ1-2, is DAGVTQSPTHLIKTRGQQVTLRCSPISGHKSVSWYQQVLGQGPQFIFQYYEKEERGRGNFPDRFSARQFPNYSSELNVNALLLGDSALYLCASSSVTEGAYGHTFGSGTRLTVV.

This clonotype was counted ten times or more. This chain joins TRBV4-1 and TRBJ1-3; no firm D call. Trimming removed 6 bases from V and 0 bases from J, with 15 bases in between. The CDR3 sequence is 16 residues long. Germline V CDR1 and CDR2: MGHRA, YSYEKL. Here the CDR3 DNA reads TGCGCCAGCAGTCCCGGGGTCCAAGTCTCTGGAAACACCATATATTTT. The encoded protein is CASSPGVQVSGNTIYF.

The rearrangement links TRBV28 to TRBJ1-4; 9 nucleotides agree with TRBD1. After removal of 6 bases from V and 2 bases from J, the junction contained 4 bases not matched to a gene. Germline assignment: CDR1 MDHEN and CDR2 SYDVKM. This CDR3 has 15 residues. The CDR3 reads CASRTGGGTNEKLFF. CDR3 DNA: TGTGCCAGCAGGACAGGGGGTGGCACTAATGAAAAACTGTTTTTT.

The DNA of the CDR3 is TGTGCCAGCAGCCTAGGATCCGACGGTCCGAGGGGAGTTCCCCAAGAGACCCAGTACTTC. Translation gives CASSLGSDGPRGVPQETQYF. This chain uses TRBV3-1 with TRBJ2-5; the D call may be TRBD1 or TRBD2 (5 bases each). Germline V gene sequence: CDR1 LGHDT, CDR2 YNNKEL (reference sequence). V was clipped by 4 bases and J by 1 base, with 28 bases between them. This CDR3 is 20 amino acids long.

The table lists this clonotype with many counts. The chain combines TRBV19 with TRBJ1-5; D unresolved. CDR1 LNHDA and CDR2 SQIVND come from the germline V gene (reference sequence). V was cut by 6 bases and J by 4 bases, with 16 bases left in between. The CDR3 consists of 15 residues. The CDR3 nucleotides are TGTGCCAGTAGGGCTTCGGGCGCCAGGAATCAGCCCCAGCATTTT. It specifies CASRASGARNQPQHF. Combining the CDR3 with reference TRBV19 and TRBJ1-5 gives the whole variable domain DGGITQSPKYLFRKEGQNVTLSCEQNLNHDAMYWYRQDPGQGLRLIYYSQIVNDFQKGDIAEGYSVSREKKESFPLTVTSAQKNPTAFYLCASRASGARNQPQHFGDGTRLSIL.

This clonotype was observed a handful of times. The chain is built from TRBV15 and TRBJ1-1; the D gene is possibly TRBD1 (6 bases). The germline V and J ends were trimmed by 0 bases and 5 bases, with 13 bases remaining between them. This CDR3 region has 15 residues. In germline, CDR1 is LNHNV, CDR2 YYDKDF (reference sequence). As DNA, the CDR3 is TGTGCCACCAGCAGAGAACAATCAGGGGTTACTGAAGCTTTCTTT. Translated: CATSREQSGVTEAFF.

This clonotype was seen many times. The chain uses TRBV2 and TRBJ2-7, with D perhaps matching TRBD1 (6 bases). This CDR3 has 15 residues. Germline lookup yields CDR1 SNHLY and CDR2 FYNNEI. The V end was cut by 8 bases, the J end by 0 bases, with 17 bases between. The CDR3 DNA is TGTGCCAGCTCCTATCGGCAGGGGCCCTCCTACGAGCAGTACTTC. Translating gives CASSYRQGPSYEQYF.

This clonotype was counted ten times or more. Here the CDR3 reads CASSAHRGEGSYEQYF. CDR3 nucleotides: TGTGCCAGTAGTGCACACAGGGGGGAGGGATCCTACGAGCAGTACTTC. The chain links TRBV19 to TRBJ2-7; the D gene is possibly TRBD1 (8 bases). Deletions cut 5 bases from V and 1 base from J, with 18 bases between. CDR1 and CDR2 (germline): LNHDA, SQIVND (reference sequence). The CDR3 length is 16 residues.

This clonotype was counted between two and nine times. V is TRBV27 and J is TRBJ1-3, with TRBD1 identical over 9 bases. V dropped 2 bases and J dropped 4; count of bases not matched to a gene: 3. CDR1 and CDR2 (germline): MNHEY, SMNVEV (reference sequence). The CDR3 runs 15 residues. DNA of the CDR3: TGTGCCAGCAGTTTAAGAGGGACAGGGGGAAACACCATATATTTT. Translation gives CASSLRGTGGNTIYF.

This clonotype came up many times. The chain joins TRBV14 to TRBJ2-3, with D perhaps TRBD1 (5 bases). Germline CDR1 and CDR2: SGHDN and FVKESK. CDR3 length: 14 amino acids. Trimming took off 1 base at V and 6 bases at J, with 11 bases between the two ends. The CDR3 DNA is TGTGCCAGCAGCCAAGTAGGAGCAGGGGATACGCAGTATTTT. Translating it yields CASSQVGAGDTQYF.

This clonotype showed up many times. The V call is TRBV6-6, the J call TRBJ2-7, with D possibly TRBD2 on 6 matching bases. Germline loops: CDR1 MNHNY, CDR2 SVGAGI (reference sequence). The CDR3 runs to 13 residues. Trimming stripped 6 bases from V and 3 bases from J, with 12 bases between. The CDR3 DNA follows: TGTGCCAGCAGCTGGGGGGAGATCTACGAGCAGTACTTC. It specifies CASSWGEIYEQYF.

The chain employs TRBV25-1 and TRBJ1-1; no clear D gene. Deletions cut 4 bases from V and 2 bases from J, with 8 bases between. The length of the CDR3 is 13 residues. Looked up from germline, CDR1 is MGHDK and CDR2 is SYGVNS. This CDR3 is CASSVQINTEAFF. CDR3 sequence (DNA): TGTGCCAGCAGTGTTCAGATAAACACTGAAGCTTTCTTT.

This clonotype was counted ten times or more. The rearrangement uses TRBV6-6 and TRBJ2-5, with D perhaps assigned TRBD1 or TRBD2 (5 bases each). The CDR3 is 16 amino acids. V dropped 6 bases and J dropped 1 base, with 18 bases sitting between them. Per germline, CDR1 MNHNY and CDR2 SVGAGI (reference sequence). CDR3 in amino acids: CASRKPGTDTQETQYF. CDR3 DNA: TGTGCCAGCAGAAAACCGGGGACGGACACCCAAGAGACCCAGTACTTC.

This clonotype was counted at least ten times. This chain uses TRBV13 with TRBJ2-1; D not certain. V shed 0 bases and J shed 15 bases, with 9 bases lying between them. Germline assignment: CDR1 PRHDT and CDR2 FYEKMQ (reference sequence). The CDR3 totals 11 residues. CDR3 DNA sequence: TGTGCCAGCAGCTTAGGAGAAGATCTGTTCTTC. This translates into CASSLGEDLFF.